Listed below are T cell receptor beta chains from one sample, sequenced in a study of blood T cell repertoires in COVID-19. Data came from immunoSEQ multiplex PCR; TCRdb stores just in-frame clones and leaves some out. The sample lists fewer than 150,000 clones; roughly 80% were seen once. The sample was peripheral blood. These receptors were collected from a human donor in a cohort sampled during active COVID-19. Both conserved end residues are part of each CDR3. Fields, in order: clone size, D gene, V gene, J gene, CDR3 DNA, CDR3 protein. The D gene is left open where the match is weak. Size tells how often a clone was seen (once, few, many) or the class of an expanded clone, and some rows leave it out.

>-|-|TRBV9|TRBJ2-3
TGTGCCAGCAGCGTCGGAGGCAGGGGAACAGATACGCAGTATTTT
CASSVGGRGTDTQYF
>few|TRBD1|TRBV7-2|TRBJ1-3
TGTGCCAGCAGCTTAGACAGGGGGCGAGGAAACACCATATATTTT
CASSLDRGRGNTIYF
>-|-|TRBV7-2|TRBJ2-6
TGTGCCAGCAGCTATCCTCAGGGTTCTGGGGCCAACGTCCTGACTTTC
CASSYPQGSGANVLTF
>-|-|TRBV28|TRBJ1-2
TGTGCCAGCAGTTTATCGGGGGGGCCCACTGGGGGCTACACCTTC
CASSLSGGPTGGYTF
>few|TRBD1|TRBV11-1|TRBJ1-1
TGTGCCAGCAGCTCTGGACAGGGGGCAGGGTACACTGAAGCTTTCTTT
CASSSGQGAGYTEAFF
>-|-|TRBV29-1|TRBJ2-7
TGCAGCGTTGAAGAGGGACACGAATACGAGCAGTACTTC
CSVEEGHEYEQYF
>-|TRBD1|TRBV19|TRBJ2-7
TGTGCCAGTAGACCTCGTCAGGGGGCCTACGAGCAGTACTTC
CASRPRQGAYEQYF
>once|-|TRBV5-6|TRBJ2-7
TGTGCCAGCAGCTTCAGGCGCGCCCCGGGGGACGAGCAGTACTTC
CASSFRRAPGDEQYF
>-|TRBD2|TRBV7-2|TRBJ2-3
TGTGCCAGCAGCTTGCGGTGGGGGACTAGCGGGGCCTCAGATACGCAGTATTTT
CASSLRWGTSGASDTQYF
>-|-|TRBV14|TRBJ1-2
TGTGCCAGCAGCCAAGCTTGGGGAGGTGGCTACACCTTC
CASSQAWGGGYTF
>-|-|TRBV6-4|TRBJ1-6
TGTGCCAGCAGCCCCGCTATCGGTTCACCCCTCCACTTT
CASSPAIGSPLHF
>few|-|TRBV11-2|TRBJ2-1
TGTGCCAGCAGACCAGGGTACTCCTACAATGAGCAGTTCTTC
CASRPGYSYNEQFF
>-|-|TRBV4-2|TRBJ2-1
TGTGCCAGCAGCCAAGATTTCAACGGGGGTCTGATCAGTGAGCAGTTCTTC
CASSQDFNGGLISEQFF
>-|-|TRBV5-1|TRBJ2-7
TGCGCCAGCACAAAACAGGGAGCGATGTACGAGCAGTACTTC
CASTKQGAMYEQYF
>-|TRBD1|TRBV28|TRBJ1-6
TGTGCCACCCGACAGGGGTTAAGCTCCTATAATTCACCCCTCCACTTT
CATRQGLSSYNSPLHF
>-|-|TRBV6-5|TRBJ2-1
TGTGCCAGCAGTCCTCGTTCCTACAATGAGCAGTTCTTC
CASSPRSYNEQFF
>once|-|TRBV11-2|TRBJ1-1
TGTGCCAGCAGCTTAGCCTTTTTCACAGAGAACACTGAAGCTTTCTTT
CASSLAFFTENTEAFF
>-|TRBD2|TRBV9|TRBJ2-2
TGTGCCAGCAGCGTTACTAGCGTATCGAACACCGGGGAGCTGTTTTTT
CASSVTSVSNTGELFF
>-|TRBD1|TRBV7-8|TRBJ1-2
TGTGCCAGCAGCTTAGGACGCAGGGGGGATGGCTACACCTTC
CASSLGRRGDGYTF
>-|-|TRBV15|TRBJ2-7
TGTGCCACCAGCTCCATAGTGAGTTTCTCCTACGAGCAGTACTTC
CATSSIVSFSYEQYF
>few|TRBD1|TRBV28|TRBJ1-5
TGTGCCAGCAGGACAGGGACAAGGGAGCCCCAGCATTTT
CASRTGTREPQHF
>-|-|TRBV6-2/TRBV6-3|TRBJ2-5
TGTGCCAGCAGTTACCTCGGGGGTGTAGAGACCCAGTACTTC
CASSYLGGVETQYF
>-|-|TRBV19|TRBJ2-3
TGTGCCAGTAGTATAGATTCAGGGTTCCCCACAGATACGCAGTATTTT
CASSIDSGFPTDTQYF
>few|TRBD1|TRBV7-8|TRBJ1-4
TGTGCCAGCCGGGGACAGCTAAATGAAAAACTGTTTTTT
CASRGQLNEKLFF
>-|-|TRBV1|TRBJ2-3
TGCACCAGCAGCCAAGTCAAAGATACGCAGTATTTT
CTSSQVKDTQYF
>-|-|TRBV28|TRBJ2-4
TGTGCCAGCAGTTTAGGGGTCCAGGGTGGCAAAAACATTCAGTACTTC
CASSLGVQGGKNIQYF
>-|TRBD1|TRBV27|TRBJ1-1
TGTGCCACCACGGACAGGGGGAAAGGTGAAGCTTTCTTT
CATTDRGKGEAFF
>-|-|TRBV12-3/TRBV12-4|TRBJ2-7
TGTGCCAGCAGTTTAGCCAGGGGCGAGCAGTACTTC
CASSLARGEQYF
>-|-|TRBV7-9|TRBJ1-4
TGTGCCAGCAGCTTTACCCCGCGGGGCAGATACGGTAATGAAAAACTGTTTTTT
CASSFTPRGRYGNEKLFF